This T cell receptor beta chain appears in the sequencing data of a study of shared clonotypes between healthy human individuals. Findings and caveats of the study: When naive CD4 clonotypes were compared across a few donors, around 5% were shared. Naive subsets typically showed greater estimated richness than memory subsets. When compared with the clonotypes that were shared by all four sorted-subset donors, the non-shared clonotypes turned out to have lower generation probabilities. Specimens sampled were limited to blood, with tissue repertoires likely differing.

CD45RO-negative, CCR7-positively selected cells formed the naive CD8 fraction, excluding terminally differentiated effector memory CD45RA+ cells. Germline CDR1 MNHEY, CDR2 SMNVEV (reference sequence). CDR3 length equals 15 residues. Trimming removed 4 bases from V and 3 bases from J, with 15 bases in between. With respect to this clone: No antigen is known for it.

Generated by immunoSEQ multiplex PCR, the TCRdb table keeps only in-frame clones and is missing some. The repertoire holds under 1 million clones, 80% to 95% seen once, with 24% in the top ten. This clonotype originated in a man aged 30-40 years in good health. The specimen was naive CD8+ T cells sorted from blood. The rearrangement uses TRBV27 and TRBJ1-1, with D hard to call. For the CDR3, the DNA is TGTGCCAGCAGTTCTCTATCGGGGTATCACACTGAAGCTTTCTTT. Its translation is CASSSLSGYHTEAFF.